This T cell receptor beta chain was sequenced in a study of blood T cells in healthy people across ages. Germline CDR1 is MNHEY and CDR2 is SVGAGI. Losses at the gene ends were 4 bases for V and 3 bases for J; bases not matched to a gene: 6. The CDR3 is 15 residues long. This clonotype has at least ten counts. PCR was performed a second time for roughly 7 to 11 cycles using a sample-barcoded 5' primer and a J-beta primer mix. TCRdb re-called the 5' RACE reads with MiXCR, one entry per CDR3 protein. The sample carries 800,000 to 950,000 distinct CDR3 sequences, roughly 34% recorded once. Sequences were obtained from blood. The sequence derives from a young man in good health. This rearrangement joins TRBV6-5 to TRBJ1-2; TRBD1 agrees at 9 bases. The CDR3: CASSFRQGEYYGYTF. In nucleotides, the CDR3 is TGTGCCAGCAGTTTCCGACAGGGGGAATACTATGGCTACACCTTC.